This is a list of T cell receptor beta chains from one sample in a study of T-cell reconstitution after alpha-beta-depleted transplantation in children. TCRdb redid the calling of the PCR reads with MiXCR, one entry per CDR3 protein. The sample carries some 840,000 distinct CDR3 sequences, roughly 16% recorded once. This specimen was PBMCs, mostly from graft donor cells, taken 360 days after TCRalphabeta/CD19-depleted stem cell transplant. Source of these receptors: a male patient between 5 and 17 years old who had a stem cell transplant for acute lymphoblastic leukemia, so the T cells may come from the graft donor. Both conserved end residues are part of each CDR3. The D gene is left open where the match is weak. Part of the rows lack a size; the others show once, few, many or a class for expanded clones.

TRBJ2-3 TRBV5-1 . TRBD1 TGCGCCAGCAGCTTGAGAAACGGACAGGCGACGTATTTT CASSLRNGQATYF
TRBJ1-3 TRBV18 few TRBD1 TGTGCCAGCTCACCACTCGACAGGGAAGGCGGAAACACCATATATTTT CASSPLDREGGNTIYF
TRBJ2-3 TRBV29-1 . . TGCAGCGTTGCGGCAGGGTCTTCTAGCACAGATACGCAGTATTTT CSVAAGSSSTDTQYF
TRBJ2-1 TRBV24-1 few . TGTGCCACCAGTGATGGAGGGATAAATAGTAATGAGCAGTTCTTC CATSDGGINSNEQFF
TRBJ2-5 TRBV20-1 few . TGCAGTGCTAGGAAAGAACGGGAGACCCAGTACTTC CSARKERETQYF
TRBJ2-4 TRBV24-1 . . TGTGCCACCAGAAATGAGGCAGGGAGGTGTTCCAAAAACATTCAGTACTTC CATRNEAGRCSKNIQYF
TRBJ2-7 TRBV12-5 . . TGTTTAGTCTACGAGCAGTACTTC CLVYEQYF
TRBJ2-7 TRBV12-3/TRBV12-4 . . TGTGCCAGCAGTTTAGCAAGCGTGGGCGAGCAGTACTTC CASSLASVGEQYF
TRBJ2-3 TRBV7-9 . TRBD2 TGTGCCAGCAGCTTAAGGGTCGCGACTAGCGTCCCAGATACGCAGTATTTT CASSLRVATSVPDTQYF
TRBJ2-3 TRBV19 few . TGTGCCAGTAGTAATCGGCCTAGCAGTCACGATACGCAGTATTTT CASSNRPSSHDTQYF
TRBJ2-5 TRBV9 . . TGTGCCAGCAGCTTTGCCCCAGGGGAGACCCAGTACTTC CASSFAPGETQYF
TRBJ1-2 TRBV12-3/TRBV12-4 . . TGTGCCAGCAGTCGGTCCTCGGGACTGCATGGCTACACCTTC CASSRSSGLHGYTF
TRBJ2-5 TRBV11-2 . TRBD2 TGTGCCAGCAGCCCGCTAGCGGGAGAAGAGACCCAGTACTTC CASSPLAGEETQYF
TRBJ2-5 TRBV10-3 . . TGTGCCATCAGTGACGGCCCGGACACAAAAGAGACCCAGTACTTC CAISDGPDTKETQYF
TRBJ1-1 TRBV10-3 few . TGTGCCATCAGTGAGGACAGCCTGAACACTGAAGCTTTCTTT CAISEDSLNTEAFF
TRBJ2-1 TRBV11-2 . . TGTGCCAGCAGCTCCCGGGCCCTCTCCTACAATGAGCAGTTCTTC CASSSRALSYNEQFF
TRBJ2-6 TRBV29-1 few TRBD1 TGCAGCGTTGCTTTAGGGACAGGGGGCTGGTCTGGGGCCAACGGCCTGACTTTC CSVALGTGGWSGANGLTF
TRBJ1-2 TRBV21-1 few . TGTGCCAGCAGCGTCAAAGGAGGGCCGCGGCTAGATGGTGGCTACACCTTC CASSVKGGPRLDGGYTF
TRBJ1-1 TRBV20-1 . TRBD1 TGCAGTGCGATGCCGGACAGGGCGGTTTTCACTGAAGCTTTCTTT CSAMPDRAVFTEAFF
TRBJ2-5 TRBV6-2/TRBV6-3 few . TGTGCCAGCAGTCCCCGTCGGGGAGCAAAAGAGACCCAGTACTTC CASSPRRGAKETQYF
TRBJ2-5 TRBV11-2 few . TGTGCCAGCAGCTCTACGACTGGTCAGGAGACCCAGTACTTC CASSSTTGQETQYF
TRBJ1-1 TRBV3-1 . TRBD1 TGTGCCAGCAGCCCAGCCAAGATCTCCCTGGGTAGGGGGCCTGAAGCTTTCTTT CASSPAKISLGRGPEAFF
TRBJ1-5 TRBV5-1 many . TGCGCCAGCAGCTTGAGACCGGGCTCTTATCAGCCCCAGCATTTT CASSLRPGSYQPQHF
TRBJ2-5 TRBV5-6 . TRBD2 TGTGCCAGCAGGGTTAGCGGGGTTCAAGAGACCCAGTACTTC CASRVSGVQETQYF
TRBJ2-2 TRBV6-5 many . TGTGCCAGCAGTACAGGCCTTACCGGGGAGCTGTTTTTT CASSTGLTGELFF
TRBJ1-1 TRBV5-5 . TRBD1 TGTGCCAGCAGCTTAACTATACAGGGGCTCCTCCGCTTT CASSLTIQGLLRF
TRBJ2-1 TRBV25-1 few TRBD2 TGTGCCAGCAGTGAATTAGCGGGAGACGATGAGCAGTTCTTC CASSELAGDDEQFF
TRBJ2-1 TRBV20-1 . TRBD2 TGCAGTGCTTCGGGACTAGCGGGAGGGCCCTACAATGAGCAGTTCTTC CSASGLAGGPYNEQFF
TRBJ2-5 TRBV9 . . TGTGCCAGCAGCGGGGAACCCCAAGAGACCCAGTACTTC CASSGEPQETQYF
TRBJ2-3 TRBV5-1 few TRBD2 TGCGCCAGCAGCGAGACTAGCGGGACCACTACCTACCTTACGCAGTATTTT CASSETSGTTTYLTQYF
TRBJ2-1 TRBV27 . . TGTGCCAGCGGCCTGGGGTCCTCCTACAATGAGCAGTTCTTC CASGLGSSYNEQFF
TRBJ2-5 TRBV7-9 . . TGTGCCAGCAGCTTAAGGTTAGCGGTTAACCAAGAGACCCAGTACTTC CASSLRLAVNQETQYF
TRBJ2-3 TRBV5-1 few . TGCGCCAGCAGCTCCCCTAAAACAGATACGCAGTATTTT CASSSPKTDTQYF
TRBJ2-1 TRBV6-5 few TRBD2 TGTGCCAGCAGTTCCTCCACTAGCGGGAGGTTCCATGAGCAGTTCTTC CASSSSTSGRFHEQFF
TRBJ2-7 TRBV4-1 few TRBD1 TGCGCCAGCAGCCACCAATTACGGGACAGATCCGAGCAGTACTTC CASSHQLRDRSEQYF
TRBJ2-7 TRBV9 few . TGTGCCAGCAGCGTAGAAGGAGTCGCGAGGGGCTACGAGCAGTACTTC CASSVEGVARGYEQYF
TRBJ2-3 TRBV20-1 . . TGCAGTGCTAGAGCGGTCCCAGTCCTTACCCTTTTCACCACAGATACGCAGTATTTT CSARAVPVLTLFTTDTQYF
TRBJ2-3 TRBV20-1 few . TGCAGTGCTAGAGGCTGGGGCCAGACTAAATACACAGATACGCAGTATTTT CSARGWGQTKYTDTQYF
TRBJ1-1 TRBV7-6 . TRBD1 TGTGCCAGCAGCTCCAAAGAGGGGGCCACTGAAGCTTTCTTT CASSSKEGATEAFF
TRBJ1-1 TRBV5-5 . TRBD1 TGTGCCAGCAGCTTGCCACAGGGGTGGGGAGACACTGAAGCTTTCTTT CASSLPQGWGDTEAFF
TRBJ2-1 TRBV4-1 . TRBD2 TGCGCCAGCAGCCAGGGTCTAGCGGGCTACCCGGCCTCAGATGAGCAGTTCTTC CASSQGLAGYPASDEQFF
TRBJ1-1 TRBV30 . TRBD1 TGTGCCTGGAGTACAGGGGGCAGGGAAGCTTTCTTT CAWSTGGREAFF
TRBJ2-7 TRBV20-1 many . TGCAGTGCTAGGAGCCAGGCGTCAGGGGAGCAGTACTTC CSARSQASGEQYF
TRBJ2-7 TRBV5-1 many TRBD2 TGCGCCAGCACTTCACTAGCGGGCGCCTCCTACGAGCAGTACTTC CASTSLAGASYEQYF
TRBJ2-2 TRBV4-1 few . TGCGCCAGCAGCCAATTTGCGAGTGGGTTGGGCACCGGGGAGCTGTTTTTT CASSQFASGLGTGELFF
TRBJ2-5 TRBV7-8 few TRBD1 TGTGCCAGCAGCTTAGGGATAGCCGGACAGGGGGGCAGCAAGACCCAGTACTTC CASSLGIAGQGGSKTQYF
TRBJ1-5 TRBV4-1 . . TGCGCCAGCAGCCAGCCAGGGGTGGTTGGACAGCCCCAGCATTTT CASSQPGVVGQPQHF
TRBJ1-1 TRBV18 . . TGTGCCAGCTCACCCCTAGTCATCTCGGGGAGCAACACTGAAGCTTTCTTT CASSPLVISGSNTEAFF
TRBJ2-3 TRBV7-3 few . TGTGCCAGCAGCTTAAAACAGGGCCCCGCAGATACGCAGTATTTT CASSLKQGPADTQYF
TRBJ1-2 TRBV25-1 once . TGTGCCAGCAGGGACGGCAGTAACTATGGCTACACCTTC CASRDGSNYGYTF
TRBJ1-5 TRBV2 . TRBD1 TGTGCCAGCAGTGTAGGACAGGGCAACCTCAATCAGCCCCAGCATTTT CASSVGQGNLNQPQHF
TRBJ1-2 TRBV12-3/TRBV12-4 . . TGTGCCAGCACCCCGACGGGGGGATATGGCTACACCTTC CASTPTGGYGYTF
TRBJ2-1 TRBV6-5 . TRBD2 TGTGCCAGCAGTTACTCTTCTAGCGGTTCCTACAATGAGCAGTTCTTC CASSYSSSGSYNEQFF
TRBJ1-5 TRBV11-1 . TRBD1 TGTGCCAGCAGCTTAGGAGGGGGCCTCAACAGGGGAAATCAGCCCCAGCATTTT CASSLGGGLNRGNQPQHF
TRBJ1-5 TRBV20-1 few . TGCAGTGCTAGAGATTTGGGGTATAGCAATCAGCCCCAGCATTTT CSARDLGYSNQPQHF